This T cell receptor (beta chain) was recovered during a study of liver allograft versus peripheral blood T cells. Overall study: Blood and transplanted-liver T cell receptor repertoires from recipients were compared. Study-wide results and limits: Repertoires found inside liver allografts reportedly differed from T cell receptor repertoires in peripheral blood.

Per germline, CDR1 KGHSH and CDR2 LQKENI. V shed 4 bases, J shed 5 bases, and the junction held 8 bases outside the gene matches. The CDR3 spans 15 residues. TCRdb ran MiXCR on the reads and lists one entry per CDR3 protein. The sample records more than 10,000 distinct CDR3 sequences, approximately 30% being singletons. By sample share, this clonotype is medium-sized. As yet, its antigen is unknown. This sequence was found in a human patient who had a liver transplant. The graft donor may account for some of the T cells. This chain uses TRBV18 with TRBJ2-5; 9 nucleotides line up with TRBD2. The CDR3 coding sequence is TGTGCCAGCTCACGGGATGGGACTAGCTGGGAGACCCAGTACTTC. It translates to CASSRDGTSWETQYF.